This T cell receptor (beta chain) was found in a study of response to subunit inactivated influenza vaccine. Notes on the study in general: Authors suggested few new T cells are recruited by each seasonal influenza vaccination.

A word on this clonotype: Its specificity is not known.

TCRdb analysed the RT-PCR reads with MiXCR anew, one entry per CDR3 protein. The sample has roughly 700,000 distinct CDR3 sequences, 11% to 15% seen once. V was pared by 6 bases and J by 3 bases, with 10 bases of the junction left unmatched. The CDR3 loop spans 15 amino acids. In germline, CDR1 is SNHLY, CDR2 FYNNEI. The rearrangement joins TRBV2 to TRBJ2-7; TRBD1 aligns across 8 bases. This TCR came from a man between 45 and 60 years old who received an inactivated influenza vaccine. The sample was PBMCs from blood, taken around 15 days before vaccination. CDR3 DNA sequence: TGTGCCAGCAGGGAGCAGGGGGCGCGGGGCTACGAGCAGTACTTC. It specifies CASREQGARGYEQYF. The whole variable domain, remainder taken from reference TRBV2 and TRBJ2-7, is EPEVTQTPSHQVTQMGQEVILRCVPISNHLYFYWYRQILGQKVEFLVSFYNNEISEKSEIFDDQFSVERPDGSNFTLKIRSTKLEDSAMYFCASREQGARGYEQYFGPGTRLTVT.